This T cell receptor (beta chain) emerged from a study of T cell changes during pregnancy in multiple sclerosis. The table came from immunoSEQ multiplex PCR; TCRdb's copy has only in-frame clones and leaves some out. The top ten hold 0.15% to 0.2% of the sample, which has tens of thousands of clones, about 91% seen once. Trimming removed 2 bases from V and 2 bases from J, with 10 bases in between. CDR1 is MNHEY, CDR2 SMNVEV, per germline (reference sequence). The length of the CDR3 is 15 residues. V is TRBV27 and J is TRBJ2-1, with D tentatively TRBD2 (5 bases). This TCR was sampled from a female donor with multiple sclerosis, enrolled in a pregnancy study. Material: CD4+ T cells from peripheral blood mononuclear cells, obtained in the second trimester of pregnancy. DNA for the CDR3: TGTGCCAGCAGTTTAGCCAGCGGTCCCTACAATGAGCAGTTCTTC. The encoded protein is CASSLASGPYNEQFF.